The next 2 T cell receptor beta chains were all read from a single sample in a study of OX40 agonist ivuxolimab in advanced cancers. The data were produced by immunoSEQ multiplex PCR, yet TCRdb's version contains in-frame clones alone and is incomplete. The profile covers tens of thousands of clones, with roughly 83% appearing a single time and about 8% taken by the ten largest. The sequences come from CD4+ or CD8+ T cells sorted from blood, collected in a trial of the OX40 agonist ivuxolimab. The receptor set was obtained from an adult with an advanced solid tumor such as melanoma, head and neck, liver or kidney cancer.

This chain uses TRBV7-2 with TRBJ1-6; D perhaps matches TRBD1 (5 bases). Germline CDR1 SGHTA, CDR2 FQGNSA. Trimming cost V 8 bases and J 7 bases, with 9 bases left between them. The CDR3 extends over 12 amino acids. The CDR3 DNA reads TGTGCCAGCGGGACGCTAAATTCACCCCTCCACTTT. Protein sequence: CASGTLNSPLHF.

V and J are TRBV5-1 and TRBJ2-5; 8 bases map to TRBD1. The ends lost 3 bases at V and 3 bases at J; junction bases unmatched: 4. CDR3 size: 14 residues. Germline-derived CDR1 and CDR2 are SGHRS and YFSETQ. CDR3 sequence reads: CASSWGTGKETQYF. The CDR3 DNA follows: TGCGCCAGCAGCTGGGGGACAGGTAAAGAGACCCAGTACTTC.